The 11 T cell receptor beta chains listed next were all sequenced from one sample in a study of T cell responses to AZD1222 COVID-19 vaccine. Profiled with immunoSEQ multiplex PCR; TCRdb holds only in-frame clones, not every one. This sample has more than 90,000 clones; about 86% occur once, and the top ten carry approximately 18%. Sequenced here: peripheral blood, sampled 28 days after the second AZD1222 dose. These receptor sequences come from an adult who received the AZD1222 COVID-19 vaccine.

The V and J genes are TRBV29-1 and TRBJ1-2; D remains ambiguous. The CDR3 is 13 residues long. Trimming took 7 bases from V and 0 from J, leaving 12 bases between them. The germline gives CDR1 SQVTM, CDR2 ANQGSEA. Here the CDR3 DNA reads TGCAGCGCCCCCAGAGACTCTAACTATGGCTACACCTTC. It yields the protein CSAPRDSNYGYTF. Full variable domain (missing parts from reference TRBV29-1 and TRBJ1-2): SAVISQKPSRDICQRGTSLTIQCQVDSQVTMMFWYRQQPGQSLTLIATANQGSEATYESGFVIDKFPISRPNLTFSTLTVSNMSPEDSSIYLCSAPRDSNYGYTFGSGTRLTVV.

This sequence joins TRBV14 and TRBJ2-7, with no clear D. The V gene lost 1 base and the J gene lost 2 bases, with 9 bases spanning the gap. The CDR3 sequence is 14 residues long. The V gene's germline CDR1 is SGHDN and CDR2 FVKESK. The CDR3 sequence: CASSQGAGTYEQYF. The CDR3 DNA reads TGTGCCAGCAGCCAAGGGGCTGGAACCTACGAGCAGTACTTC.

J is TRBJ2-1 and V is TRBV27; 8 bases agree with TRBD2. The CDR3 has 14 amino acids. Per germline, CDR1 MNHEY and CDR2 SMNVEV (reference sequence). J gave up 4 bases and V 10 bases, and 9 bases lay outside the gene matches. CDR3 residues: CATRAGASYNEQFF. DNA of the CDR3: TGTGCCACCCGAGCGGGAGCCTCTTACAATGAGCAGTTCTTC.

This chain uses TRBV7-3 with TRBJ2-5; TRBD2 matches at 10 bases. The CDR3 is 15 residues long. Germline lookup yields CDR1 SGHTA and CDR2 FQGTGA. After removal of 4 bases from V and 5 bases from J, the junction contained 7 bases not matched to a gene. The CDR3 sequence: CASSYTGTSAETQYF. The CDR3 nucleotides read TGTGCCAGCAGCTATACCGGGACTAGCGCGGAGACCCAGTACTTC.

In this sample, this clone turned up a few times. V gene TRBV27 combines with J gene TRBJ2-1; D not certain. V lost 3 bases, J lost 6 bases, and 12 bases lay in between. Germline values: CDR1 MNHEY, CDR2 SMNVEV (reference sequence). The CDR3 runs to 14 residues. CDR3 nucleotide sequence: TGTGCCAGCAGTTTGCTCCTATCGGGCAATGAGCAGTTCTTC. The encoded protein is CASSLLLSGNEQFF.

The CDR3 spells CASSGDSQSPEKLFF. The CDR3 nucleotides read TGTGCCAGCAGCGGAGACAGTCAATCTCCTGAAAAACTGTTTTTT. The rearrangement joins TRBV5-6 to TRBJ1-4; a weak D match, TRBD1 (5 bases). The germline V gene encodes CDR1 SGHDT and CDR2 YYEEEE. The CDR3 runs to 15 residues. Trimming left V 4 bases short and J 7 bases short, with 17 bases between.

This chain links TRBV3-1 (or the pseudogene TRBV3-2) with TRBJ2-1; the match to TRBD1 covers 11 bases. This CDR3 comprises 15 residues. With V trimmed by 5 bases and J by 7 bases, 7 bases remained unmatched. Germline V gives CDR1 LGHDT, CDR2 YNNKEL (reference sequence). CDR3 DNA sequence: TGTGCCAGCAGCTTATGGGACAGGGGGGGAAATGAGCAGTTCTTC. It yields the protein CASSLWDRGGNEQFF.

The V gene is TRBV5-1, the J gene TRBJ1-6; possibly TRBD1 for D (6 bases). Germline V gives CDR1 SGHRS, CDR2 YFSETQ. The CDR3 length is 13 residues. Trimming took off 4 bases at V and 7 bases at J, with 9 bases between the two ends. In DNA, the CDR3 is TGCGCCAGCAGCACTGGACAGAATTCACCCCTCCACTTT. Translating gives CASSTGQNSPLHF.

J is TRBJ2-3 and V is TRBV2; the D gene is possibly TRBD2 (6 bases). Trimming took 1 base from V and 9 from J, leaving 14 bases between them. The CDR3 spans 14 residues. Germline V lookup: CDR1 SNHLY, CDR2 FYNNEI. Here the CDR3 DNA reads TGTGCCAGCAGTGAAGTGAGGAGGGGAGGAACGCAGTATTTT. It translates to CASSEVRRGGTQYF.

The count of this clone is one. The chain is built from TRBV2 and TRBJ2-7; D gene uncertain. Trimming left V 0 bases short and J 2 bases short, with 5 bases between. This CDR3 is built from 13 residues. Germline V lookup: CDR1 SNHLY, CDR2 FYNNEI. The chain's CDR3 is CASSEAFTYEQYF. CDR3 bases: TGTGCCAGCAGTGAAGCTTTCACCTACGAGCAGTACTTC.

The rearrangement joins TRBV5-1 to TRBJ1-1; D is perhaps TRBD1 (6 bases). The CDR3 loop spans 13 amino acids. Trimming removed 3 bases at V and 2 bases at J, with 8 bases between. Germline V gives CDR1 SGHRS, CDR2 YFSETQ. The CDR3 DNA reads TGCGCCAGCAGCTCAGGGGACAACACTGAAGCTTTCTTT. Its translation: CASSSGDNTEAFF.